The T cell receptor (beta chain) described here comes from a study of T cell responses to AZD1222 COVID-19 vaccine. Study summary: Pooled samples include second doses given at about 4 or 12 weeks. General study points: Spike was spanned by vaccine-associated CD4 TCRs, which were dominant at 160-218 and 743-854. The number of AZD1222 recipients seropositive at baseline was only 5 to 7. Increases in Spike-specific TCR breadth and depth were seen after two AZD1222 doses.

This clone was detected only a few times. Antigen: not known. Assay: immunoSEQ multiplex PCR; the TCRdb copy retains only in-frame clones and omits some. This table holds 100,000 to 150,000 clones, just under 95% found once. Trimming stripped 5 bases from V and 7 bases from J, with 11 bases between. The CDR3 covers 12 residues. The receptor was isolated from an adult in good health. This chain links TRBV12-3 or TRBV12-4 with TRBJ1-1, with unresolved D. This specimen consisted of peripheral blood, obtained on day 0 of AZD1222 vaccination. The CDR3: CASSPLRNEAFF. CDR3 nucleotides: TGTGCCAGCAGTCCCCTGAGAAATGAAGCTTTCTTT.